This T cell receptor delta chain was obtained from a study of gamma-delta chains in newborns, infants, children. Study in general: Microbial exposure reportedly drives polyclonal innate γδ T cell expansion after birth.

The V gene's germline CDR1 is GEAIGNYY and CDR2 EKD. The CDR3 covers 20 residues. TCRdb re-called the reads using CATT. The sample lists about 11,000 delta-chain clones, 8.5% to 9.5% seen once, with 8% to 10% in the top ten. This clone has more than one count but fewer than ten. At one of its ends the junction is not consistent with the germline gene, which may arise from a read error. This chain connects TRDV2 to TRDJ3; 12 positions match TRDD3. The specimen sequenced was blood. The clonotype was recovered from a child who was a newborn, infant or young child, either healthy, febrile or measles-vaccinated (not recorded which). CDR3 nucleotides: TGTGCCTGTGACACATTACTGGGGGATACCGGCTCCTGGGACACCCGACAGACGTTTTTC. Its translation: CACDTLLGDTGSWDTRQTFF.